One and the same sample provided the 14 T cell receptor beta chains below, sequenced in a study of T-cell reconstitution after alpha-beta-depleted transplantation in children. Unique molecular identifiers featured in how the TCRbeta library was prepared. One entry per CDR3 protein, called by TCRdb with MiXCR from the PCR reads. The repertoire has a few hundred thousand distinct CDR3 sequences, roughly 12% of them found once; the top ten carry around 24%. Sequences were derived from peripheral blood, sampled 180 days after TCRalphabeta/CD19-depleted stem cell transplant. The receptor set was obtained from a male patient aged 2 to 10 who had a stem cell transplant for chronic granulomatous disease, so the T cells may come from the graft donor.

The table lists this clonotype with many counts. The genes are TRBV11-3 and TRBJ2-2; 10 bases agree with TRBD2. Germline loops: CDR1 SGHNT, CDR2 YENEEA. Trimming at V came to 5 bases and at J to 5 bases, leaving 8 bases not matched to a gene. The CDR3 runs to 16 residues. CDR3 coding DNA: TGTGCCAGCAGCCCCAGAGCGGGGGGGCGAACCGGGGAGCTGTTTTTT. Encoded protein: CASSPRAGGRTGELFF.

Many counts were recorded for this clonotype. The V and J genes are TRBV15 and TRBJ2-7; D is ambiguous. This CDR3 region has 14 residues. Trimming shortened V by 1 base and J by 4 bases, and 11 bases separated the two germline ends. CDR1 and CDR2 from the germline V gene are LNHNV and YYDKDF (reference sequence). The CDR3 loop is CATSRVDLNYEQYF. The CDR3 DNA reads TGTGCCACCAGCAGAGTGGACCTAAATTACGAGCAGTACTTC.

This clonotype has ten or more counts. The rearrangement uses TRBV27 and TRBJ2-7; unclear D gene. This CDR3 spans 13 amino acids. Germline V gene lookup returns CDR1 MNHEY and CDR2 SMNVEV (reference sequence). The ends were cut back, 5 bases at V and 10 bases at J, with 18 bases in the middle. CDR3 nucleotides: TGTGCCAGCAGTCTGGGCCCACAATTCAATCAGTACTTC. Translated: CASSLGPQFNQYF.

There are many counts of this clonotype. The chain combines TRBV7-2 with TRBJ1-4; D uncertain. V was clipped by 6 bases and J by 7 bases, with 12 bases between them. In germline, CDR1 is SGHTA, CDR2 FQGNSA. The CDR3 runs 13 residues. The CDR3 sequence: CASRPFLGEKLFF. The CDR3 region has the DNA TGTGCCAGCAGACCGTTTCTCGGTGAAAAACTGTTTTTT.

This clonotype was picked up many times. The J gene is TRBJ2-7, the V gene TRBV29-1; possible D gene TRBD1, 5 bases. With 0 bases removed from V and 2 bases from J, the gap between germline ends came to 11 bases. Germline V lookup: CDR1 SQVTM, CDR2 ANQGSEA. CDR3 length: 14 amino acids. CDR3 residues: CSVEERGNPYEQYF. The CDR3 bases are TGCAGCGTTGAAGAAAGGGGCAACCCCTACGAGCAGTACTTC.

The chain employs TRBV7-9 and TRBJ1-4, with D unclear. V shed 5 bases and J shed 2 bases, with 6 bases lying between them. This CDR3 spans 13 amino acids. Germline-derived CDR1 and CDR2 are SEHNR and FQNEAQ (reference sequence). CDR3 coding DNA: TGTGCCAGCAGCCCACGGACTAATGAAAAACTGTTTTTT. It yields the protein CASSPRTNEKLFF.

Ten or more counts support this clonotype. This chain connects TRBV20-1 to TRBJ2-3; 9 nucleotides agree with TRBD1. The CDR3 totals 15 residues. The germline V gene encodes CDR1 DFQATT and CDR2 SNEGSKA (reference sequence). With 3 bases clipped from V and 2 bases from J, the junction kept 6 bases outside the gene matches. CDR3 sequence: CSARRTGVPTDTQYF. The CDR3, as DNA: TGCAGTGCTAGGAGGACAGGGGTTCCCACAGATACGCAGTATTTT.

This clonotype has a count of ten or more. CDR3 nucleotides: TGTGCCACCAGCAGAGATTTACGGCAAGAGACCCAGTACTTC. Amino acid sequence: CATSRDLRQETQYF. V and J are TRBV15 and TRBJ2-5; D call uncertain. In germline, CDR1 is LNHNV, CDR2 YYDKDF (reference sequence). This CDR3 comprises 14 residues. Trimming cost V 0 bases and J 2 bases, with 7 bases left between them.

The sample holds many counts of this clonotype. The chain links TRBV4-2 to TRBJ2-1, with 14 bases identical to TRBD2. After removal of 2 bases from V and 8 bases from J, the junction contained 8 bases not matched to a gene. From germline, CDR1 is LGHNA and CDR2 YNFKEQ. The CDR3 is made up of 17 amino acids. CDR3 amino acids: CASSQRTGTSGRDEQFF. CDR3 in DNA: TGTGCCAGCAGCCAAAGGACCGGGACTAGCGGGAGAGATGAGCAGTTCTTC.

This clonotype was seen once. V and J are TRBV23-1 and TRBJ2-3; 7 nucleotides match TRBD1. TRBV23-1 is annotated as an ORF whose role is uncertain. Germline trimming cut 3 bases from V and 3 bases from J; bases unmatched to any gene: 12. The CDR3 is made up of 17 amino acids. Here the CDR3 reads CASSHTASGGETDTQYF. The CDR3 region has the DNA TGCGCCAGCAGTCATACGGCGTCAGGGGGAGAAACAGATACGCAGTATTTT.

This clonotype was counted many times. CDR3 amino acids: CASSGTGVRDTQYF. The CDR3 coding sequence is TGTGCCAGCTCGGGGACAGGGGTTAGAGATACGCAGTATTTT. The chain links TRBV4-2 to TRBJ2-3, with 10 positions matching TRBD1. Germline V gene lookup returns CDR1 LGHNA and CDR2 YNFKEQ. V shed 8 bases, J shed 5 bases, and the junction held 7 bases outside the gene matches. This CDR3 has 14 residues.

This clonotype occurred many times. The chain is built from TRBV29-1 and TRBJ2-4; D ambiguous. The CDR3 loop spans 11 amino acids. CDR1 is SQVTM and CDR2 is ANQGSEA in the germline V gene. The V end lost 6 bases, the J end lost 4 bases, and 7 bases lay between the germline ends. CDR3 sequence (DNA): TGCAGCGTCCCAGAGAAAAACATTCAGTACTTC. Translating it yields CSVPEKNIQYF.

V and J are TRBV20-1 and TRBJ2-1; TRBD2 agrees at 7 bases. V dropped 4 bases and J dropped 10; count of bases not matched to a gene: 7. The CDR3 is 12 amino acids. Germline lookup yields CDR1 DFQATT and CDR2 SNEGSKA (reference sequence). CDR3 coding DNA: TGCAGTGCTACCCCGGGACTACGGGAGCAGTTCTTC. Protein sequence: CSATPGLREQFF.

Turning to this clonotype: This may arise from a read error, as a much more abundant clone is one base away. This chain links TRBV5-1 with TRBJ1-2; possibly TRBD1 for D (6 bases). The V end lost 4 bases, the J end lost 7 bases, and 20 bases lay between the germline ends. The CDR3 is 15 residues long. Germline V CDR1 and CDR2: SGHRS, YFSETQ. Here the CDR3 reads CASSPGDKMLRGYTF. The CDR3 nucleotides read TGCGCCAGCAGCCCTGGGGACAAAATGTTGCGTGGCTACACCTTC.